This T cell receptor (beta chain) came from a study of blood T cell repertoires in COVID-19 (dated by TCRdb to 2020 to 2021). As for the study more broadly: Collaborator samples came from the United States, Italy and Spain and covered acute and convalescent phases of COVID-19. The dataset comprised deeply sampled blood TCRbeta repertoires from subjects exposed to, actively infected with, or recovered from COVID-19. The repertoires were released in a freely available public database intended as a resource for research on the immune response to SARS-CoV-2. The material from the prospective study consisted of cDNA or gDNA derived from T cells, B-cell-depleted T cells, or PBMCs. A de-identified subject ID, COVID-19 status, age in years and sex were almost always included in the sample metadata. HLA class I and class II types, where available, came from metadata supplied by the sample provider rather than from assay-based typing. The samples were drawn from the first 160 participants of the ongoing ImmuneRACE study and from roughly 1,300 subjects provided by 6 global collaborators. Study-level results and caveats: The amount of clinical and demographic metadata varied by source and participant and was provided uncurated.

TCRbeta CDR3 regions were amplified from genomic DNA by means of the immunoSEQ Assay, a bias-controlled multiplex PCR. The authors processed their data as follows. Within the assay, amplification of reference gene primers was used to estimate how many nucleated cells each sample contained. Sequence reads were collapsed and filtered to measure the absolute abundance of every unique TCRbeta CDR3 rearrangement. For each sample, productive Simpson clonality was calculated as the square root of Simpson's diversity index across productive rearrangements. Held by TCRdb, this immuneACCESS table contains in-frame sequences only and omits some clones. Under half of the omission traces to an unresolved V gene where checked; the cause of the rest is unknown. V, J and clone size were drawn from that table, and D and trimming were deduced from the DNA. This sample gives about 240,000 clones in total; roughly four fifths of them show up just once. The ten largest account for around 5% of the sample.

The CDR3 goes from the cysteine to the phenylalanine over 13 residues. The read is trimmed to its CDR3 DNA, 39 bases read in frame from base 1. The germline V gene gives CDR1 as WSHSY and CDR2 as SAAADI. Clipping removes 9 bases from V and 2 bases from J, with 2 as the unmatched junction base count. As concerns this clone: No cognate antigen has been identified for it. Per-base quality was not reported, and no clone a single base away is much larger than it.

Collaborating institutions collected whole blood in K2EDTA tubes following their own protocols. Collaborator samples were shipped for TCRbeta analysis as frozen whole blood, isolated PBMCs, or DNA extracted from either sample type. The source of this sequence is a woman aged 70-85 years with acute or convalescent COVID-19. The sequence links TRBV10-2 to TRBJ2-2; 8 central bases correspond to TRBD2. Sequencing was carried out using peripheral blood. The encoded CDR3 is CASGLANTGELFF. The sequenced DNA is TGCGCCAGTGGACTAGCAAACACCGGGGAGCTGTTTTTT.